These T cell receptor beta chains were read from a single sample in a study of technical replicates of blood from a few donors. The repertoire was sequenced with immunoSEQ multiplex PCR; TCRdb's copy has only in-frame clones and lacks some. The data contain tens of thousands of clones, about 96% of them seen just once; the ten biggest clones take up 0.22%. Sequenced input: T cells isolated from PBMCs. The receptors derive from a human donor in good health. The CDR3 runs from the conserved cysteine through the conserved F or W. The D gene is left open where the match is weak. Clone size is stated in some rows and not others, as once, few, many or a class when expanded.

TGTGCCAGCAGTTACCTGGACTCCAGCTACGAGCAGTACTTC CASSYLDSSYEQYF once TRBV6-5 NA TRBJ2-7
TGTGCTAGCAGCTCAGGGGGACAGCTCTATGGCTACACCTTC CASSSGGQLYGYTF once TRBV7-7 TRBD1 TRBJ1-2
TGCGCCAGCAGTGAGTCTGAGGGTAAAGGAGCTAACTATGGCTACACCTTC CASSESEGKGANYGYTF NA TRBV10-2 NA TRBJ1-2
TGTGCCAGCAGGACAGGGGGATTTTCCTACAATGAGCAGTTCTTC CASRTGGFSYNEQFF NA TRBV27 TRBD1 TRBJ2-1
TGTACCAGCAGCCCAGGGATCTGGCGGGAGGGGGAGACCCAGTACTTC CTSSPGIWREGETQYF NA TRBV7-9 TRBD2 TRBJ2-5
TGCGCCAGCAGTGAGTCAGGGGGACTAAGCACAGATACGCAGTATTTT CASSESGGLSTDTQYF NA TRBV10-1 NA TRBJ2-3
TGCAGCACCGGACAGGAGCAAAGGGAAGGGGAGAAGATTGGCTACTACGAGCAGTACTTC CSTGQEQREGEKIGYYEQYF NA TRBV29-1 TRBD1 TRBJ2-7
TGCGCCAGCAGCTGGGTGGGGGACAGCCCCTACGAGCAGTACTTC CASSWVGDSPYEQYF NA TRBV5-1 TRBD1 TRBJ2-7
TGTGCCAGCAGTTACTCGTTTCTCTACAATGAGCAGTTCTTC CASSYSFLYNEQFF NA TRBV6-5 NA TRBJ2-1
TGTGCCTGGAGTAGCAACCAAGAGACCCAGTACTTC CAWSSNQETQYF few TRBV30 NA TRBJ2-5
TGTGCCAGCAGCCCCGGGACACTAAACACCGGGGAGCTGTTTTTT CASSPGTLNTGELFF NA TRBV7-3 NA TRBJ2-2
TGTGCCAGGGGACTAGCGGGAGGTAACGAGCAGTACTTC CARGLAGGNEQYF NA TRBV2 TRBD2 TRBJ2-7
TGTGCCAGCAGCTTAGAGGGGGACAGGGGTCAGAACACTGAAGCTTTCTTT CASSLEGDRGQNTEAFF NA TRBV7-9 TRBD1 TRBJ1-1
TGTGCCAGCAGCGCAGGACTAGCGGGACACAATGAGCAGTTCTTC CASSAGLAGHNEQFF NA TRBV9 TRBD2 TRBJ2-1
TGTGCCAGCAGCTTAGGGGGGCCAGGAGCTAACTATGGCTACACCTTC CASSLGGPGANYGYTF NA TRBV7-9 NA TRBJ1-2
TGCAGTGCTAGAGCGTCGAATGAGCAGTTCTTC CSARASNEQFF NA TRBV20-1 NA TRBJ2-1
TGTGCCATCAGTGAGTCGCAGCAGGGGGCGAACTATGGCTACACCTTC CAISESQQGANYGYTF NA TRBV10-3 TRBD1 TRBJ1-2
TGCAGCGCGGACGGCGGGACCCAATATGGCTACACCTTC CSADGGTQYGYTF NA TRBV29-1 NA TRBJ1-2
TGTGCCAGCAGTCTACAAGACGGCAGGGAGGGTATTCTGCAGTTCTTC CASSLQDGREGILQFF NA TRBV27 TRBD2 TRBJ2-1
TGTGCCAGCAGCTTAGATCCGGGACAGCCCTACGAGCAGTACTTC CASSLDPGQPYEQYF few TRBV11-2 TRBD1 TRBJ2-7
TGTGCCTGGAGTGTACAGGGGCTTGGTGGCTACACCTTC CAWSVQGLGGYTF NA TRBV30 TRBD1 TRBJ1-2
TGTGCCATCAGGGAGAGTGAAGCTCCTGCGGAAAAACTGTTTTTT CAIRESEAPAEKLFF NA TRBV10-3 NA TRBJ1-4